One sample yielded the 27 T cell receptor beta chains listed below, sequenced in a study of Graves' ophthalmopathy and Graves' hyperthyroidism. RNA served as the template for amplifying TCR beta CDR3 regions. The first round was an RT-PCR with HTBI primers, and the second round was a multiplex PCR. From the multiplex PCR reads, TCRdb called clonotypes with MiXCR, one entry per CDR3 protein. The sample comprises about 1.2 million distinct CDR3 sequences, roughly 35% of which are singletons, and around 10% rests with the top ten. Material for sequencing was peripheral blood or thyroid tissue (not recorded which). The receptors stem from an adult man with Graves' hyperthyroidism.

In its sample, this clonotype was seen many times. V gene TRBV5-6 combines with J gene TRBJ1-1; D not resolved. V lost 3 bases to trimming and J lost 0 bases, with 9 bases between them. This CDR3 is 14 amino acids long. Per the germline V gene, CDR1 is SGHDT and CDR2 is YYEEEE. CDR3 in amino acids: CASSYGDMNTEAFF. CDR3 coding DNA: TGTGCCAGCAGCTACGGAGACATGAACACTGAAGCTTTCTTT.

As to this clonotype: A read error may explain this, as a much larger clone is one base away. This sequence joins TRBV9 and TRBJ2-5; 8 nucleotides agree with TRBD1. CDR1 is SGDLS and CDR2 is YYNGEE in the germline V gene. The CDR3 covers 16 residues. The CDR3 here is CASSPRDRTFQEAQYF. As DNA, the CDR3 is TGTGCCAGCAGCCCCCGGGACAGGACCTTCCAAGAGGCCCAGTACTTC.

The J gene is TRBJ2-7, the V gene TRBV27, with D perhaps TRBD1 (6 bases). Germline loops: CDR1 MNHEY, CDR2 SMNVEV (reference sequence). Between the trimmed V and J ends, which lost 7 bases and 2 bases, there was a span of 12 bases. CDR3 size: 13 residues. The CDR3 here is CASIGGNTYEQYF. As DNA, the CDR3 is TGTGCCAGCATAGGGGGAAATACCTACGAGCAGTACTTC.

This clonotype was seen a handful of times. The chain joins TRBV12-3 or TRBV12-4 to TRBJ1-1; no clear D. The CDR3 totals 13 residues. The ends were cut back, 8 bases at V and 0 bases at J, with 10 bases in the middle. The CDR3 sequence: CASSDAMNTEAFF. The CDR3 DNA is TGTGCCAGCTCTGATGCGATGAACACTGAAGCTTTCTTT.

This clonotype was counted ten times or more. CDR3 sequence reads: CASSLGIFGSETQYF. Written as DNA, the CDR3 is TGTGCCAGCAGCTTGGGGATCTTCGGGTCGGAGACCCAGTACTTC. The chain carries TRBV7-9 and TRBJ2-5; unclear D gene. The V end lost 3 bases, the J end lost 5 bases, and 16 bases lay between the germline ends. The CDR3 runs 15 residues. Per the germline V gene, CDR1 is SEHNR and CDR2 is FQNEAQ (reference sequence).

This clonotype was detected many times. The gene calls are TRBV5-6 and TRBJ1-2, with no clear D. The CDR3 is 15 residues long. In germline, CDR1 is SGHDT, CDR2 YYEEEE. Trimming shortened V by 0 bases and J by 4 bases, and 13 bases separated the two germline ends. For the CDR3, the DNA is TGTGCCAGCAGCTTGGCCGAGGACGGAGCCTATGGCTACACCTTC. The encoded protein is CASSLAEDGAYGYTF.

This chain uses TRBV10-3 with TRBJ1-2, with D tentatively TRBD1 (6 bases). The CDR3 covers 13 residues. V lost 6 bases to trimming and J lost 8 bases, with 16 bases between them. Germline CDR1 ENHRY, CDR2 SYGVKD. The CDR3 nucleotides read TGTGCCATCAGGGGGGCAGGGGTTGAAGGCTACACCTTC. As protein: CAIRGAGVEGYTF.

This clonotype came up many times. V gene TRBV7-9 combines with J gene TRBJ2-2; D is unclear. Germline assignment: CDR1 SEHNR and CDR2 FQNEAQ (reference sequence). V shed 1 base and J shed 4 bases, with 7 bases lying between them. The CDR3 totals 14 residues. The CDR3 loop is CASSLDLGTGELFF. The CDR3 bases are TGTGCCAGCAGCTTAGATCTGGGCACCGGGGAGCTGTTTTTT.

This clonotype came up many times. V is TRBV20-1 and J is TRBJ2-2, with 8 bases identical to TRBD2. Looked up from germline, CDR1 is DFQATT and CDR2 is SNEGSKA (reference sequence). CDR3 length equals 14 residues. V lost 6 bases and J lost 2; bases outside the gene matches: 5. CDR3 nucleotide sequence: TGCAGTGCGAAAGCGGGGGCAAACACCGGGGAGCTGTTTTTT. This codes for CSAKAGANTGELFF.

This clonotype was seen many times. The V gene is TRBV7-9, the J gene TRBJ1-2; possibly TRBD1 for D (5 bases). CDR1 is SEHNR, CDR2 FQNEAQ, per germline (reference sequence). The CDR3 length is 14 residues. V lost 5 bases, J lost 13 bases, and 23 bases lay in between. The CDR3 sequence: CASSANRDSTESTF. For the CDR3, the DNA is TGTGCCAGCAGCGCGAACCGGGACTCCACGGAGAGCACCTTC.

The J gene is TRBJ1-4, the V gene TRBV7-2, with TRBD1 matching 9 bases. The V segment lost 5 bases and the J segment 8 bases; nucleotides outside the gene matches: 6. In germline, CDR1 is SGHTA, CDR2 FQGNSA. This CDR3 is built from 14 residues. CDR3 protein: CASSPQGASEKLFF. Written as DNA, the CDR3 is TGTGCCAGCAGCCCACAGGGGGCTTCCGAAAAACTGTTTTTT.

There are a few counts of this clonotype. The rearrangement uses TRBV9 and TRBJ2-7, with 8 positions matching TRBD1. Germline CDR1 reads SGDLS; CDR2 reads YYNGEE. The junction had 11 bases not matched to a gene; V was cut back by 6 bases and J by 3 bases. The CDR3 spans 15 residues. The CDR3 loop reads CASTPHDRGGYEQYF. The CDR3 nucleotides read TGTGCCAGCACCCCTCATGACAGGGGCGGCTACGAGCAGTACTTC.

At least ten counts were recorded for this clonotype. The chain carries TRBV5-1 and TRBJ2-5; the D is unclear. CDR3 length: 12 residues. Trimming removed 5 bases at V and 5 bases at J, with 10 bases between. Germline CDR1 is SGHRS and CDR2 is YFSETQ. CDR3 DNA sequence: TGCGCCAGCAGACCCGACACTGAGACCCAGTACTTC. It is translated as CASRPDTETQYF.

The V and J genes are TRBV29-1 and TRBJ2-7, with D perhaps TRBD2 (5 bases). The CDR3 loop spans 11 amino acids. V was pared by 1 base and J by 13 bases, with 14 bases between. Germline lookup yields CDR1 SQVTM and CDR2 ANQGSEA. CDR3 coding DNA: TGCAGCGTTGAAGGTTCGGAGGCTGTTTACTTC. Its protein is CSVEGSEAVYF.

This clonotype was counted ten times or more. V usage is TRBV7-2 and J usage is TRBJ2-7, with TRBD1 identical over 7 bases. The CDR3 runs to 15 residues. Germline CDR1 reads SGHTA; CDR2 reads FQGNSA. V shed 5 bases, J shed 2 bases, and the junction held 9 bases outside the gene matches. The CDR3 bases are TGTGCCAGCAGCCAAGGCCCCGGGACAGCCTACGAGCAGTACTTC. Residues: CASSQGPGTAYEQYF. The full variable domain, in which reference TRBV7-2 and TRBJ2-7 provide the parts outside the CDR3, is GAGVSQSPSNKVTEKGKDVELRCDPISGHTALYWYRQSLGQGLEFLIYFQGNSAPDKSGLPSDRFSAERTGGSVSTLTIQRTQQEDSAVYLCASSQGPGTAYEQYFGPGTRLTVT.

This clonotype was recorded only once. The V call is TRBV7-2, the J call TRBJ1-3, with unresolved D. The CDR3 extends over 12 amino acids. Germline loops: CDR1 SGHTA, CDR2 FQGNSA. Trimming cost V 11 bases and J 7 bases, with 15 bases left between them. Written as DNA, the CDR3 is TGTGCCGGCACCTTAAGGATGAACACCATATATTTT. This codes for CAGTLRMNTIYF.

This clonotype has more than one count but fewer than ten. The chain is built from TRBV19 and TRBJ2-7, with D perhaps TRBD2 (6 bases). In germline, CDR1 is LNHDA, CDR2 SQIVND (reference sequence). With 1 base removed from V and 2 bases from J, the gap between germline ends came to 15 bases. The CDR3 is made up of 16 amino acids. CDR3 coding DNA: TGTGCCAGTAGTATAGGTGGGAGGTCCCTAACCTACGAGCAGTACTTC. Its translation: CASSIGGRSLTYEQYF.

This clonotype was picked up a small number of times. This chain links TRBV7-2 with TRBJ1-2; TRBD1 matches 9 bases. The length of the CDR3 is 13 residues. V lost 5 bases and J lost 7; bases outside the gene matches: 5. Germline assignment: CDR1 SGHTA and CDR2 FQGNSA. The CDR3 DNA follows: TGTGCCAGCAGCGCGGGGACAGGGAGTGGCTACACCTTC. Protein sequence: CASSAGTGSGYTF.

Note on this clonotype: A much larger clone is a single base away; this may be a read error. The rearrangement links TRBV10-3 to TRBJ2-7, with 8 bases matching TRBD1. CDR3 length equals 13 residues. Germline V gene data show CDR1 as ENHRY and CDR2 as SYGVKD. Trimming took 5 bases from V and 5 from J; bases not matched to a gene: 5. CDR3 DNA sequence: TGTGCCATCAGTTGGACAGGGATCGACGAGCAGTACTTC. Encoded protein: CAISWTGIDEQYF.

The rearrangement links TRBV29-1 to TRBJ2-1, with TRBD2 matching 8 bases. This CDR3 comprises 15 residues. CDR1 is SQVTM and CDR2 is ANQGSEA in the germline V gene. The V segment lost 4 bases and the J segment 4 bases; nucleotides outside the gene matches: 9. CDR3 nucleotide sequence: TGCAGCGTTGGCCTGGCGGGAGGCTCGTACAATGAGCAGTTCTTC. It codes for CSVGLAGGSYNEQFF.

The rearrangement joins TRBV11-2 to TRBJ2-7, with 10 bases fitting TRBD1. With V trimmed by 6 bases and J by 2 bases, 7 bases remained unmatched. The germline gives CDR1 SGHAT, CDR2 FQNNGV. The CDR3 spans 15 residues. CDR3 DNA: TGTGCCAGCAGTTACTGGGACAGGGGCCCCTACGAGCAGTACTTC. It is translated as CASSYWDRGPYEQYF.

The J gene is TRBJ1-5, the V gene TRBV12-3 or TRBV12-4; possible D gene TRBD1, 6 bases. The length of the CDR3 is 14 residues. Trimming stripped 4 bases from V and 6 bases from J, with 13 bases between. As DNA, the CDR3 is TGTGCCAGCAGTTCGCGGACAGAGGGTCAGCCCCAGCATTTT. Its protein product is CASSSRTEGQPQHF.

This clonotype was seen many times. This rearrangement joins TRBV12-3 or TRBV12-4 to TRBJ2-5, with 8 bases matching TRBD1. V was clipped by 7 bases and J by 5 bases; unmatched bases: 6. CDR3 length: 13 residues. CDR3 nucleotide sequence: TGTGCCAGCATCAGGACAGGGAGGGAGACCCAGTACTTC. It encodes CASIRTGRETQYF.

The rearrangement joins TRBV10-2 to TRBJ1-2; D unresolved. This CDR3 region has 16 residues. CDR1 WSHSY and CDR2 SAAADI come from the germline V gene. Trimming removed 2 bases from V and 0 bases from J, with 13 bases in between. CDR3 nucleotide sequence: TGCGCCAGCAGTGAGCCGGACGTTGGTGCTAACTATGGCTACACCTTC. Its translation is CASSEPDVGANYGYTF.

With regard to this clonotype: Because it lacks the conserved phenylalanine or tryptophan at the end, this CDR3 is likely a read error. The limits of the CDR3 on the DNA are not certain, so only TCRdb's listed CDR3 is given. This chain joins TRBV29-1 and TRBJ2-2; TRBD1 is taken as the D call from the table, unchecked against the DNA. CDR1 is SQVTM, CDR2 ANQGSEA, per germline. Both ends counted, the CDR3 spans 8 residues. CDR3: CSVGPVGR.

This clonotype was counted many times. CDR3 nucleotide sequence: TGTGCCAGCAGTCCGGCATTAGGGGGTGGAAAGTATGGCTACACCTTC. Translating gives CASSPALGGGKYGYTF. The rearrangement uses TRBV12-3 or TRBV12-4 and TRBJ1-2, with D perhaps TRBD1 (6 bases). The CDR3 consists of 16 residues. V was clipped by 5 bases and J by 5 bases, with 21 bases between them.

This chain uses TRBV7-2 with TRBJ2-5; D uncertain. V gave up 6 bases and J gave up 5 bases, with 19 bases separating them. Germline V lookup: CDR1 SGHTA, CDR2 FQGNSA. The length of the CDR3 is 15 residues. CDR3 coding DNA: TGTGCCAGCAGTGACGACACACCACTGTTGGAGACCCAGTACTTC. This encodes CASSDDTPLLETQYF. Based on the CDR3 plus reference TRBV7-2 and TRBJ2-5, the full variable domain is GAGVSQSPSNKVTEKGKDVELRCDPISGHTALYWYRQSLGQGLEFLIYFQGNSAPDKSGLPSDRFSAERTGGSVSTLTIQRTQQEDSAVYLCASSDDTPLLETQYFGPGTRLLVL.